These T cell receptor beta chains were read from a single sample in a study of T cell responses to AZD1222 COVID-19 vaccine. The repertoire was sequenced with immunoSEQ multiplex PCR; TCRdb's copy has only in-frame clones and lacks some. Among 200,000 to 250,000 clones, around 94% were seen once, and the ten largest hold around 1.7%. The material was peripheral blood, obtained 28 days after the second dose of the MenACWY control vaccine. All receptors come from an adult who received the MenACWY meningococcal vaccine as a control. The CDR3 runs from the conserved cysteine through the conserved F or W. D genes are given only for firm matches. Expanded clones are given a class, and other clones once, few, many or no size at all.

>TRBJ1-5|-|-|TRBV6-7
TGTGCCAGCAGTAGGGAGTGGGTTAATCAGCCCCAGCATTTT
CASSREWVNQPQHF
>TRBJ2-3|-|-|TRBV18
TGTGCCAGCTCACCACTGTCTTCCGATACGCAGTATTTT
CASSPLSSDTQYF
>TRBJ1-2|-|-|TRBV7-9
TGTGCCAGCAGCTTTTCAGGGACACAGTATGGCTACACCTTC
CASSFSGTQYGYTF
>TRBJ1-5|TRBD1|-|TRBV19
TGTGCCAGTAGTCTCCTTTTGGGACAGGGGGGCCTGGGGCAGCCCCAGCATTTT
CASSLLLGQGGLGQPQHF
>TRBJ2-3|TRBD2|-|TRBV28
TGTGCCAGCAGCTCCCCGGTGACTAGCGGGGGCGATATTTATGATACGCAGTATTTT
CASSSPVTSGGDIYDTQYF
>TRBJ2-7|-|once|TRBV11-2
TGTGCCAGCAGCTCCCTACGGGACAAGACCTACGAGCAGTACTTC
CASSSLRDKTYEQYF
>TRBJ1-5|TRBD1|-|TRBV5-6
TGTGCCAGCAGCCTACAGGGGGGACTCAATAGCAATCAGCCCCAGCATTTT
CASSLQGGLNSNQPQHF
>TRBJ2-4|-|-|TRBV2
TGTGCCAGCAGTATGACTAGAGATACAGTAGCCAAAAACATTCAGTACTTC
CASSMTRDTVAKNIQYF
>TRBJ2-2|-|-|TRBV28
TGTGCCAGCAGTTCAGGTTACACCGGGGAGCTGTTTTTT
CASSSGYTGELFF
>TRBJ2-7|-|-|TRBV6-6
TGTGCCAGCGGAGACAGACCCCCCCTACGAACCTACGAGCAGTACTTC
CASGDRPPLRTYEQYF
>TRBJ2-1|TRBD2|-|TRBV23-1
TGCGCCAGCAGTCAATCGACTAGCGGGGACCACTACAATGTCTACAATGAGCAGTTCTTC
CASSQSTSGDHYNVYNEQFF
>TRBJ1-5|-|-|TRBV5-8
TGTGCCAGCAGCCCTACAGGGTATAGCAATCAGCCCCAGCATTTT
CASSPTGYSNQPQHF
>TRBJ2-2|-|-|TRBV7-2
TGTGCCAGCAGCTTAGTAGGGGCTGGGGAGCTGTTTTTT
CASSLVGAGELFF
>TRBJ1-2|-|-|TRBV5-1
TGCGCCAGCAGCTTGTTGAAGGCAGGGGATGGCTACACCTTC
CASSLLKAGDGYTF
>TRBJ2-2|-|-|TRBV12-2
TGTGCAAGTCGCCCCCCCGCGACGGACACCGGGGAGCTGTTTTTT
CASRPPATDTGELFF